The rows below give T cell receptor beta chains drawn from one sample of a study of blood T cell repertoires in COVID-19. Profiled with immunoSEQ multiplex PCR; TCRdb holds only in-frame clones, not every one. The table lists about 170,000 clones, about 83% of them singletons. Material for sequencing was PBMCs or T cells enriched from blood (not recorded which). These receptors were collected from a woman in her fifties or sixties in a cohort exposed to, infected with or recovered from COVID-19 (not recorded which). Both conserved end residues are part of each CDR3. Fields, in order: V gene, J gene, D gene, clone size, CDR3 DNA, CDR3 protein. D genes are given only for firm matches. For some rows the clone size is stated as once, few or many, or as a class when expanded; others skip it.

>TRBV28|TRBJ2-1|NA|few
TGTGCCAGCAGCCCCGCGAGGCAGGGGATCGGTGAGCAGTTCTTC
CASSPARQGIGEQFF
>TRBV28|TRBJ2-2|TRBD1|NA
TGTGCCAGCAGCCGGGACAGACCTCTCGCCGGGGAGCTGTTTTTT
CASSRDRPLAGELFF
>TRBV7-3|TRBJ2-7|TRBD2|NA
TGTGCCAGCAGCTTCAAGAGCGGGAGCGCATGGGACGAGCAGTACTTC
CASSFKSGSAWDEQYF
>TRBV5-1|TRBJ2-1|TRBD1|NA
TGCGCCAGCAGCGGCGGACAGGGGGACGATGAGCAGTTCTTC
CASSGGQGDDEQFF
>TRBV6-5|TRBJ2-7|TRBD2|NA
TGTGCCAGCAGGACTAGCGGGGGATACGAGCAGTACTTC
CASRTSGGYEQYF
>TRBV10-3|TRBJ1-4|NA|NA
TGTGCCATCAGTGAGCAAGGGGGGGCTAATGAAAAACTGTTTTTT
CAISEQGGANEKLFF
>TRBV5-1|TRBJ2-3|TRBD2|NA
TGCGCCAGCAGCTTGGCTGGACTAGCGGATAGCACAGATACGCAGTATTTT
CASSLAGLADSTDTQYF
>TRBV18|TRBJ2-3|NA|NA
TGTGCCAGCTCACCCTATCAGGGCTCGACTTTGAGCACAGATACGCAGTATTTT
CASSPYQGSTLSTDTQYF
>TRBV5-1|TRBJ2-2|NA|once
TGCGCCAGCAGCTTGGGACTAGTACACGGGGAGCTGTTTTTT
CASSLGLVHGELFF
>TRBV28|TRBJ2-3|TRBD2|NA
TGTGCCACCGGAGCGGGGAGCACAGATACGCAGTATTTT
CATGAGSTDTQYF
>TRBV6-1|TRBJ2-1|NA|NA
TGTGCCAGCAGTGAAGCTCGCCTACGGGGCTCCTACAATGAGCAGTTCTTC
CASSEARLRGSYNEQFF
>TRBV3-1/TRBV3-2|TRBJ1-3|TRBD1|NA
TGTGCCAGCAGCCGTCGGACGGAAGGCCCAGGGGGGAACACCATATATTTT
CASSRRTEGPGGNTIYF
>TRBV6-4|TRBJ2-7|TRBD1|NA
TGTGCCAGCAGTGAATCAGGGGGCGACTTCCACGAGCAGTACTTC
CASSESGGDFHEQYF
>TRBV14|TRBJ2-2|NA|NA
TGTGCCAGCAGCCAAGTAAGAGGGATCGGGGAGCTGTTTTTT
CASSQVRGIGELFF
>TRBV28|TRBJ1-2|TRBD1|NA
TGTGCCTCCCTCGGACAGGCCAAGCACTATGGCTACACCTTC
CASLGQAKHYGYTF
>TRBV7-3|TRBJ1-5|NA|NA
TGTGCCAGCAGCTTCCTGGTGGGAGATCAGCCCCAGCATTTT
CASSFLVGDQPQHF
>TRBV5-1|TRBJ1-6|TRBD1|NA
TGCGCCAGCAGCTTCAGGGACAGCCGGGATTCACCCCTCCACTTT
CASSFRDSRDSPLHF
>TRBV7-8|TRBJ2-1|TRBD1|NA
TGTGCCAGCAGCTTAGACCGTACGGGACAGGGGAAGTTTGAGTCCTACAATGAGCAGTTCTTC
CASSLDRTGQGKFESYNEQFF
>TRBV7-2|TRBJ1-2|TRBD1|NA
TGTGCCAGCAGCTTTCGGACAGGGGCAAACTATGGCTACACCTTC
CASSFRTGANYGYTF
>TRBV29-1|TRBJ2-7|TRBD1|NA
TGCAGCGTTCGGGAAGTGGGTTGGGGACAGGGGGCCTCCGAGCAGTACTTC
CSVREVGWGQGASEQYF
>TRBV19|TRBJ1-3|NA|NA
TGTGGCACGGTTGGAGATCCTGGAAACACCATATATTTT
CGTVGDPGNTIYF
>TRBV6-2/TRBV6-3|TRBJ2-6|NA|NA
TGTGCCAGCAGCCCCGCTAGCTCTGGGGCCAACGTCCTGACTTTC
CASSPASSGANVLTF
>TRBV6-5|TRBJ1-6|NA|NA
TGTGCCAGCAGGCGGGACGAAGGGGCGAGTTCACCCCTCCACTTT
CASRRDEGASSPLHF
>TRBV5-1|TRBJ2-7|TRBD1|NA
TGCGCCAGCAGCCTGCCGACAGGGGAGCAGTACTTC
CASSLPTGEQYF
>TRBV15|TRBJ1-1|TRBD1|NA
TGTGCCACCAGCGCCCGGGACAGGGGAAGGTGGACTGAAGCTTTCTTT
CATSARDRGRWTEAFF
>TRBV7-2|TRBJ1-3|NA|NA
TGTGCCAGCAGCTTAGGCCCCAGGGGCTCTGGAAACACCATATATTTT
CASSLGPRGSGNTIYF
>TRBV20-1|TRBJ2-1|NA|NA
TGCGGGGGGACAGTAATCAATGAGCAGTTCTTC
CGGTVINEQFF
>TRBV7-9|TRBJ2-7|TRBD2|NA
TGTGCCAGCAGCTCACAAGCAACTAGCGGGAGTTACGAGCAGTACTTC
CASSSQATSGSYEQYF
>TRBV27|TRBJ1-6|NA|NA
TGTGCCAGCAGTTTATCAGGCAGGGCAGATAATTCACCCCTCCACTTT
CASSLSGRADNSPLHF
>TRBV4-1|TRBJ2-6|TRBD1|once
TGCGCCAGCAGCCCGTCGCGGACAGGGAACTCTGGGGCCAACGTCCTGACTTTC
CASSPSRTGNSGANVLTF
>TRBV7-9|TRBJ2-1|TRBD2|few
TGTGCCAGCAACCCTGTAGCGGGGAACTACAATGAGCAGTTCTTC
CASNPVAGNYNEQFF
>TRBV3-1/TRBV3-2|TRBJ2-7|TRBD2|few
TGTGCCAGCAGCCAAGGTCCGAGCGGGAGTAGGGAGCAGTACTTC
CASSQGPSGSREQYF
>TRBV9|TRBJ2-1|TRBD1|NA
TGTGCCAGCAGCGTCAGAGGACAGGGGGCCTACAATGAGCAGTTCTTC
CASSVRGQGAYNEQFF
>TRBV5-4|TRBJ1-1|NA|NA
TGTGCCAGCAGCTCCCTCGCTGGGGACGGGGGGGCTGAAGCTTTCTTT
CASSSLAGDGGAEAFF
>TRBV5-6|TRBJ1-2|NA|NA
TGTGCCAGCAGCGGGGCGGGGGTAACGAGTGGCTACACCTTC
CASSGAGVTSGYTF
>TRBV7-6|TRBJ2-7|TRBD1|NA
TGTGCCAGCAGCTCTCGGGGACAGGGAGCCGTGAACGAGCAGTACTTC
CASSSRGQGAVNEQYF
>TRBV12-3/TRBV12-4|TRBJ1-3|NA|NA
TGTGCCAGCAGCCTCGGAAACACCATATATTTT
CASSLGNTIYF
>TRBV4-2|TRBJ2-1|TRBD2|NA
TGTGCCAGCAGCCAAGAGGAGGGCGGGGGCTACAATGAGCAGTTCTTC
CASSQEEGGGYNEQFF
>TRBV24-1|TRBJ1-2|NA|NA
TGTGCCACCAGTGATTTGGCCTCGGGTAATGGCTACACCTTC
CATSDLASGNGYTF
>TRBV19|TRBJ1-1|NA|NA
TGTGCCAGTAGTACGAGGCAAGTAATGAACACTGAAGCTTTCTTT
CASSTRQVMNTEAFF
>TRBV3-1/TRBV3-2|TRBJ2-2|NA|NA
TGTGCCAGCAGCCAGCTAGACAGGAACACCGGGGAGCTGTTTTTT
CASSQLDRNTGELFF
>TRBV3-1/TRBV3-2|TRBJ2-1|TRBD2|NA
TGTGCCAGCAGCCGCGGACTAGCGGGAGGAAAGAGGTCCTACAATGAGCAGTTCTTC
CASSRGLAGGKRSYNEQFF
>TRBV12-3/TRBV12-4|TRBJ2-7|NA|NA
TGTGCCAGCAGTACACAGTACGAGCAGTACTTC
CASSTQYEQYF
>TRBV11-2|TRBJ1-3|TRBD1|NA
TGTGCCAGCAGCCGGGGACAGCTCGTCTCTGGAAACACCATATATTTT
CASSRGQLVSGNTIYF
>TRBV29-1|TRBJ2-7|TRBD1|once
TGCAGCATTTCCGGGACAGATTTCTTC
CSISGTDFF
>TRBV5-1|TRBJ2-7|TRBD2|NA
TGCGCCAGCAGCTGGACTAGCGGGGGGCAATACGAGCAGTACTTC
CASSWTSGGQYEQYF
>TRBV14|TRBJ1-1|NA|NA
TGTGCCAGCAGCCAAGTAGCGACACGGGCTGAAGCTTTCTTT
CASSQVATRAEAFF
>TRBV18|TRBJ1-1|TRBD1|NA
TGTGCCAGCTCACCCCCGGCAGGGGGTAGGACTGAAGCTTTCTTT
CASSPPAGGRTEAFF
>TRBV19|TRBJ1-2|NA|NA
TGTGCCAGTATGAAGAGTCCAGGGGAGAATGGCTACACCTTC
CASMKSPGENGYTF
>TRBV27|TRBJ1-5|TRBD1|NA
TGTGCCAGCAGAGAAACCGGGACAGGGGATCAGCCCCAGCATTTT
CASRETGTGDQPQHF
>TRBV28|TRBJ1-1|TRBD1|many
TGTGCCAGCAGTTTGACAGGGTTGGGCGCTTTCTTT
CASSLTGLGAFF
>TRBV19|TRBJ1-5|NA|NA
TGTGCCAGTAGTATACACAGGGATCAGCCCCAGCATTTT
CASSIHRDQPQHF
>TRBV24-1|TRBJ2-5|NA|NA
TGTGCCACCAGTGACGCGAACCCGGAGACCCAGTACTTC
CATSDANPETQYF